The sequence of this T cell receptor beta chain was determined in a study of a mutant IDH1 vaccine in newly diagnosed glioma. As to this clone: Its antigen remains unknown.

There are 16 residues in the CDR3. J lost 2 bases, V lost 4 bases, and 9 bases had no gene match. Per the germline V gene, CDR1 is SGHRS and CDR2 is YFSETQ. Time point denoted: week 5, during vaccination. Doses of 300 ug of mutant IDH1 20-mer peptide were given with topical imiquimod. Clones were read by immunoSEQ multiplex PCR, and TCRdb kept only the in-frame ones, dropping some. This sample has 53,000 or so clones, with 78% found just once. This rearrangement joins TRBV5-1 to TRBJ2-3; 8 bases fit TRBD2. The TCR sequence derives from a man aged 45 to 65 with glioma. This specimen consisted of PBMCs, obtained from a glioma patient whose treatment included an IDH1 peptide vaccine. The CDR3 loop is CASSVGSGGYTDTQYF. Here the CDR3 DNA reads TGCGCCAGCAGCGTGGGCAGCGGGGGATACACAGATACGCAGTATTTT.